The present entry profiles one T cell receptor beta chain with its context. What it recognizes is unknown. These data are taken from a study of prognosis after radiotherapy for stage I lung cancer. CDR3 length equals 13 residues. V was clipped by 3 bases and J by 16 bases, with 19 bases between them. CDR1 is SNHLY, CDR2 FYNNEI, per germline. Whole-study results and caveats: Following stereotactic body radiation therapy, patients who went on to develop distant metastases had lower Shannon entropy.

Multiplex PCR, run in two rounds, amplified TCR beta CDR3 from genomic DNA. Round one of PCR was performed, and it used primers specific to each TRBV and TRBJ gene. A single record per CDR3 protein comes from TCRdb applying MiXCR to the multiplex PCR reads. The repertoire holds about 28,000 distinct CDR3 sequences, with around 42% as singletons. V gene TRBV2 combines with J gene TRBJ1-5; D ambiguous. The source is a donor aged 50 or older with non-small cell lung cancer. The sequences come from PBMCs, collected before or after stereotactic body radiation therapy (not recorded which). CDR3 bases: TGTGCCAGCAGTGAGATGGAGGATCAGCCCCCCCATTTT. Residues: CASSEMEDQPPHF.